The 23 T cell receptor beta chains presented below share a single source sample, sequenced in a study of post-analysis software for immune sequencing data. Antigen specificity for these receptors is unknown. Points from the study as a whole: Patients showed TRBV5-6, TRBV5-1 and TRBV20-1 among five TRBV segments more frequent than in controls.

Libraries were made from TCR beta cDNA, and they carried unique molecular identifiers. Using its own MiXCR run on the PCR reads, TCRdb lists one record per CDR3 protein. The sample gives 700,000 to 900,000 distinct CDR3 sequences, under 60% of which show up once; approximately 4.4% is in the top ten. The sequenced sample was blood. The origin of the receptors is a girl under 18 with multiple sclerosis.

This clonotype has a handful of counts. An end of the junction differs from the germline gene, which may be a read error. The V and J genes are TRBV20-1 and TRBJ2-5, with a tentative D call TRBD2 (5 bases). CDR1 is DFQATT, CDR2 SNEGSKA, per germline (reference sequence). The CDR3 is 12 amino acids. The CDR3 loop is CSASTGRWEQYF. Here the CDR3 DNA reads TGTAGTGCTAGTACTGGGCGTTGGGAGCAGTACTTC.

This clonotype occurred a few times. The chain links TRBV20-1 to TRBJ2-3; D remains unclear. The germline gives CDR1 DFQATT, CDR2 SNEGSKA (reference sequence). V was clipped by 5 bases and J by 0 bases, with 15 bases between them. The CDR3 is made up of 15 amino acids. The CDR3 DNA reads as TGCAGTGCTCCCGGGCGCCGGGTTAGCACAGATACGCAGTATTTT. This translates into CSAPGRRVSTDTQYF.

This chain joins TRBV27 and TRBJ2-4; D may be TRBD2 (5 bases). Trimming took 6 bases from V and 3 from J, leaving 9 bases between them. Germline CDR1 and CDR2: MNHEY and SMNVEV (reference sequence). The CDR3 sequence is 13 residues long. The CDR3 DNA reads as TGTGCCAGCAGGAAAACTAGCAAAAACATTCAGTACTTC. Its translation: CASRKTSKNIQYF.

The chain uses TRBV28 and TRBJ2-5, with a tentative D call TRBD2 (6 bases). V was shortened by 6 bases and J by 0 bases, with 14 bases between the two germline ends. The germline V gene has CDR1 MDHEN and CDR2 SYDVKM. This CDR3 is 15 amino acids long. This chain's CDR3 is CASSRSGLNQETQYF. The CDR3 DNA is TGTGCCAGCAGCCGCTCGGGACTGAACCAAGAGACCCAGTACTTC.

The V call is TRBV5-1, the J call TRBJ2-5, with 7 bases matching TRBD2. The germline CDR1 and CDR2 sequences are SGHRS and YFSETQ. Trimming removed 1 base from V and 1 base from J; junction bases left unmatched: 4. This CDR3 contains 15 residues. CDR3 protein: CASSLRTRGQETQYF. CDR3 DNA: TGCGCCAGCAGCTTGCGGACTAGAGGCCAAGAGACCCAGTACTTC.

This chain uses TRBV27 with TRBJ2-7, with TRBD2 identical over 7 bases. The CDR3 is made up of 14 amino acids. Germline assignment: CDR1 MNHEY and CDR2 SMNVEV (reference sequence). The V segment lost 3 bases and the J segment 3 bases; nucleotides outside the gene matches: 5. The CDR3 bases are TGTGCCAGCAGTTTCGGCGGGAGTCTCTACGAGCAGTACTTC. Its protein is CASSFGGSLYEQYF.

This clonotype has a handful of counts. J is TRBJ1-2 and V is TRBV6-6; D is unclear. The CDR3 is 14 residues long. CDR1 and CDR2 from the germline V gene are MNHNY and SVGAGI (reference sequence). Trimming shortened V by 6 bases and J by 1 base, and 12 bases separated the two germline ends. CDR3 DNA sequence: TGTGCCAGCAGCCTCTCCGGACTTAACTATGGCTACACCTTC. Encoded protein: CASSLSGLNYGYTF.

This clonotype was counted only a few times. The chain joins TRBV25-1 to TRBJ1-1, with D uncertain. V lost 4 bases and J lost 5, with 8 bases in between. The length of the CDR3 is 12 residues. Germline CDR1 reads MGHDK; CDR2 reads SYGVNS. The CDR3 protein is CASSGSWTEAFF. In DNA form, the CDR3 reads TGTGCCAGCAGTGGATCGTGGACTGAAGCTTTCTTT.

The chain has TRBV6-5 and TRBJ1-2; D gene ambiguous. Trimming took off 0 bases at V and 2 bases at J, with 10 bases between the two ends. The CDR3 spans 15 residues. Germline V CDR1 and CDR2: MNHEY, SVGAGI. This chain's CDR3 is CASSYSPRSNYGYTF. CDR3 coding DNA: TGTGCCAGCAGTTACTCTCCCCGGAGCAACTATGGCTACACCTTC.

This clonotype has only a few counts. The chain links TRBV6-4 to TRBJ2-3, with 10 bases identical to TRBD1. The J segment lost 1 base and the V segment lost 2 bases, leaving 0 bases of the junction unmatched. The CDR3 totals 15 residues. CDR1 and CDR2 from the germline V gene are MRHNA and SNTAGT. The CDR3 region has the DNA TGTGCCAGCAGTGACGGGACAGGGGGCACAGATACGCAGTATTTT. The encoded protein is CASSDGTGGTDTQYF.

The chain has TRBV28 and TRBJ1-2; 9 positions agree with TRBD1. V gave up 7 bases and J gave up 1 base; unmatched junction bases: 4. Per the germline V gene, CDR1 is MDHEN and CDR2 is SYDVKM. The CDR3 is 14 amino acids. For the CDR3, the DNA is TGTGCCAGCACCCGACAGGGGGTTAACTATGGCTACACCTTC. It translates to CASTRQGVNYGYTF.

This clonotype has only a few counts. This sequence joins TRBV29-1 and TRBJ1-2; 8 bases agree with TRBD1. V was pared by 2 bases and J by 7 bases, with 12 bases of the junction left unmatched. Germline V gives CDR1 SQVTM, CDR2 ANQGSEA. The CDR3 sequence is 15 residues long. CDR3 DNA sequence: TGCAGCGTTGAATTTTGGCAACGGACAGGGTTTGGCTACACCTTC. Translated: CSVEFWQRTGFGYTF.

The V and J genes are TRBV5-1 and TRBJ2-1, with D possibly matching TRBD1 (6 bases). The CDR3 has 12 residues. The germline V gene has CDR1 SGHRS and CDR2 YFSETQ. The V end lost 0 bases, the J end lost 12 bases, and 10 bases lay between the germline ends. The CDR3, as DNA: TGCGCCAGCAGCTTGGACAGGGAAGGGCAGTTCTTC. Translation gives CASSLDREGQFF. The full variable domain, completed using reference TRBV5-1 and TRBJ2-1, is KAGVTQTPRYLIKTRGQQVTLSCSPISGHRSVSWYQQTPGQGLQFLFEYFSETQRNKGNFPGRFSGRQFSNSRSEMNVSTLELGDSALYLCASSLDREGQFFGPGTRLTVL.

This rearrangement joins TRBV12-3 or TRBV12-4 to TRBJ2-1; the D gene is possibly TRBD1 (6 bases). The end of the DNA aligns better with TRBJ2-7, so the J call may be wrong. This CDR3 comprises 14 residues. The CDR3 bases are TGTGCCAGCAGCCGAACAGGGAGTGGCTACGAGCAGTACTTC. Its translation is CASSRTGSGYEQYF.

This clonotype was recorded a few times. The gene calls are TRBV2 and TRBJ2-5; D gene uncertain. The V end lost 2 bases, the J end lost 11 bases, and 21 bases lay between the germline ends. Germline CDR1 reads SNHLY; CDR2 reads FYNNEI. CDR3 length: 15 amino acids. Here the CDR3 reads CASSEQAGQLVEQYF. In DNA form, the CDR3 reads TGTGCCAGCAGTGAACAGGCAGGCCAACTGGTTGAGCAGTACTTC.

This clonotype was seen a few times. The gene calls are TRBV7-9 and TRBJ2-2; D remains unclear. V lost 5 bases to trimming and J lost 4 bases, with 2 bases between them. The germline V gene has CDR1 SEHNR and CDR2 FQNEAQ (reference sequence). The CDR3 runs 11 residues. The CDR3 is CASSPTGELFF. CDR3 nucleotides: TGTGCCAGCAGCCCCACCGGGGAGCTGTTTTTT. The whole variable domain, remainder taken from reference TRBV7-9 and TRBJ2-2, is DTGVSQNPRHKITKRGQNVTFRCDPISEHNRLYWYRQTLGQGPEFLTYFQNEAQLEKSRLLSDRFSAERPKGSFSTLEIQRTEQGDSAMYLCASSPTGELFFGEGSRLTVL.

This clonotype was seen once. The chain employs TRBV20-1 and TRBJ2-7; no firm D call. The V and J ends lost 1 base and 0 bases respectively, with 10 bases between them. Germline V gene data show CDR1 as DFQATT and CDR2 as SNEGSKA (reference sequence). The CDR3 extends over 14 amino acids. CDR3 sequence (DNA): TGCAGTGCTAGAGGGGCGGTGAACTCCTACGAGCAGTACTTC. Protein product: CSARGAVNSYEQYF.

This clonotype was found a few times. V gene TRBV20-1 combines with J gene TRBJ2-3; D is unclear. Germline V CDR1 and CDR2: DFQATT, SNEGSKA (reference sequence). V shed 7 bases and J shed 2 bases, with 13 bases lying between them. This CDR3 has 13 residues. Here the CDR3 DNA reads TGCAGTGAGGTTGAGCAGAACACAGATACGCAGTATTTT. It is translated as CSEVEQNTDTQYF.

The chain recombines TRBV29-1 with TRBJ2-3, with D unresolved. Trimming took 8 bases from V and 0 from J, leaving 12 bases between them. Germline V gene lookup returns CDR1 SQVTM and CDR2 ANQGSEA. The CDR3 is 13 amino acids. The chain's CDR3 is CSSVHHSTDTQYF. The DNA of the CDR3 is TGCAGCTCAGTGCACCACAGCACAGATACGCAGTATTTT.

The rearrangement links TRBV24-1 to TRBJ1-2, with 8 bases lining up with TRBD1. Losses at the gene ends were 4 bases for V and 5 bases for J; bases not matched to a gene: 8. Germline CDR1 and CDR2: KGHDR and SFDVKD. The CDR3 loop spans 15 amino acids. The CDR3 coding sequence is TGTGCCACCAGTGACCCTGGACAGGGCCCGTATGGCTACACCTTC. Translation: CATSDPGQGPYGYTF.

The rearrangement joins TRBV7-2 to TRBJ2-5; D unresolved. The end of the DNA fits TRBJ2-7 better, so the J call may be wrong. CDR3 length equals 12 residues. Per germline, CDR1 SGHTA and CDR2 FQGNSA. The CDR3 is CASSSTPDEQYF. The CDR3 nucleotides are TGTGCCAGCAGCTCGACACCGGACGAGCAGTACTTC.

This clonotype was observed a few times. The chain employs TRBV2 and TRBJ2-5; D is undetermined. V was shortened by 8 bases and J by 1 base, with 5 bases between the two germline ends. This CDR3 has 11 amino acids. In germline, CDR1 is SNHLY, CDR2 FYNNEI. CDR3 DNA: TGTGCCAGCGGGTCCCAAGAGACCCAGTACTTC. Its translation: CASGSQETQYF.

This clonotype was seen a handful of times. At one boundary the junction diverges from the germline segment, which might be a read error. The chain has TRBV5-1 and TRBJ2-4; 9 bases are shared with TRBD1. CDR3 length equals 19 residues. The V gene's germline CDR1 is SGHRS and CDR2 YFSETQ. The CDR3 spells CASRLEQGAGNLAKNIQYF. CDR3 bases: TGCGCCAGCAGGTTGGAACAGGGGGCAGGAAATCTAGCCAAAAACATTCAGTACTTC.